The 28 T cell receptor beta chains presented below share a single source sample, sequenced in a study of monozygotic twins with inflammatory bowel disease. TCRdb reanalyzed the 5' RACE reads, giving one entry per CDR3 protein sequence and no DNA. This table lists nearly 450,000 distinct CDR3 sequences. Source material: blood. These receptors were collected from a human donor with ulcerative colitis or Crohn's disease, or a healthy co-twin of an affected twin (not recorded which).

V is TRBV5-5 and J is TRBJ2-1. This CDR3 contains 18 residues. Germline assignment: CDR1 SGHKS and CDR2 YYEKEE (reference sequence). CDR3 sequence reads: CASSLSPGPVASYNEQFF.

This rearrangement joins TRBV7-3 to TRBJ2-5. This CDR3 is built from 13 residues. Germline CDR1 SGHTA, CDR2 FQGTGA. CDR3 sequence: CASSFSKQETQYF.

This chain connects TRBV29-1 to TRBJ2-7; with no DNA, the TCRdb D assignment of TRBD2 cannot be verified. This CDR3 is built from 13 residues. CDR1 is SQVTM, CDR2 ANQGSEA, per germline. The CDR3 reads CSVEGAGPEEQYF.

The chain recombines TRBV19 with TRBJ1-5; TCRdb's D call of TRBD1 is untestable without DNA. The CDR3 length is 16 residues. Per germline, CDR1 LNHDA and CDR2 SQIVND (reference sequence). The CDR3 loop is CASSATIRQGRQPQHF.

This chain connects TRBV19 to TRBJ1-5; TCRdb outputs TRBD1, but without DNA this stays unchecked. CDR1 and CDR2 (germline): LNHDA, SQIVND (reference sequence). The CDR3 is made up of 14 amino acids. The CDR3 loop is CASSNNGGYQPQHF.

V and J are TRBV5-1 and TRBJ2-2; there is no DNA to check the TCRdb D call of TRBD2. This CDR3 is 16 amino acids long. Germline V CDR1 and CDR2: SGHRS, YFSETQ. The CDR3 spells CASSYLAGMNTGELFF.

The V call is TRBV7-9, the J call TRBJ2-1; with no DNA, the TCRdb D assignment of TRBD2 cannot be verified. CDR1 is SEHNR and CDR2 is FQNEAQ in the germline V gene (reference sequence). This CDR3 spans 14 amino acids. This CDR3 reads CASSFRTSGTEQFF. Full variable domain (outside the CDR3, taken from reference TRBV7-9 and TRBJ2-1): DTGVSQNPRHKITKRGQNVTFRCDPISEHNRLYWYRQTLGQGPEFLTYFQNEAQLEKSRLLSDRFSAERPKGSFSTLEIQRTEQGDSAMYLCASSFRTSGTEQFFGPGTRLTVL.

The chain employs TRBV19 and TRBJ1-1; the D call of TRBD1 rests on TCRdb alone, since no DNA is present to check it. The CDR3 is 13 amino acids. CDR1 and CDR2 (germline): LNHDA, SQIVND (reference sequence). The CDR3 reads CASTQQGRTEAFF.

J is TRBJ1-2 and V is TRBV10-3. This CDR3 comprises 12 residues. Germline V gene lookup returns CDR1 ENHRY and CDR2 SYGVKD. The CDR3 protein is CATSTINYGYTF.

The rearrangement uses TRBV7-3 and TRBJ2-2; TCRdb calls TRBD2, which cannot be checked without DNA. Germline lookup yields CDR1 SGHTA and CDR2 FQGTGA. The CDR3 length is 15 residues. The CDR3 region is CASSFLRAHTGELFF. Drawing the rest from reference TRBV7-3 and TRBJ2-2, the complete variable domain is GAGVSQTPSNKVTEKGKYVELRCDPISGHTALYWYRQSLGQGPEFLIYFQGTGAADDSGLPNDRFFAVRPEGSVSTLKIQRTERGDSAVYLCASSFLRAHTGELFFGEGSRLTVL.

The J gene is TRBJ2-1, the V gene TRBV6-9. CDR1 and CDR2 (germline): MNHGY, SVAAGI. CDR3 length equals 14 residues. CDR3 region: CASETTRSYNEQFF.

The chain recombines TRBV28 with TRBJ2-4; no DNA is available, so the TRBD2 call from TCRdb remains unchecked. CDR1 and CDR2 (germline): MDHEN, SYDVKM. The CDR3 length is 13 residues. The CDR3 loop reads CASRAGLEDIQYF. Looking up the rest from reference TRBV28 and TRBJ2-4 gives the full variable domain: DVKVTQSSRYLVKRTGEKVFLECVQDMDHENMFWYRQDPGLGLRLIYFSYDVKMKEKGDIPEGYSVSREKKERFSLILESASTNQTSMYLCASRAGLEDIQYFGAGTRLSVL.

V is TRBV5-1 and J is TRBJ2-7. Germline loops: CDR1 SGHRS, CDR2 YFSETQ. The CDR3 runs to 13 residues. The chain's CDR3 is CASSLDESYEQYF.

The V and J genes are TRBV28 and TRBJ1-3; TCRdb reports TRBD1, a call that lacks DNA to check it against. The CDR3 sequence is 18 residues long. Germline V gene data show CDR1 as MDHEN and CDR2 as SYDVKM. CDR3 in amino acids: CASSTGQSLIGYGNTIYF.

This chain's CDR3 is CATNEGANTGELFF. This chain uses TRBV15 with TRBJ2-2; TCRdb's D call of TRBD1 is untestable without DNA. This CDR3 has 14 amino acids. Germline CDR1 reads LNHNV; CDR2 reads YYDKDF (reference sequence).

The rearrangement joins TRBV5-4 to TRBJ2-7. Germline loops: CDR1 SGHNT, CDR2 YYREEE (reference sequence). This CDR3 has 11 amino acids. Here the CDR3 reads CASSLTDEQYF.

The chain carries TRBV10-3 and TRBJ1-2; TCRdb's assignment of TRBD1 cannot be checked, as there is no DNA. CDR3 size: 14 residues. The V gene's germline CDR1 is ENHRY and CDR2 SYGVKD. The CDR3 spells CAISEAGGADGYTF.

The chain joins TRBV6-1 to TRBJ1-1; TCRdb's assignment of TRBD1 cannot be checked, as there is no DNA. The CDR3 is 14 amino acids. The V gene's germline CDR1 is MNHNS and CDR2 SASEGT. The CDR3 here is CASQAPSSGTEAFF.

The chain combines TRBV20-1 with TRBJ1-6; without DNA, the TCRdb call of TRBD1 cannot be checked. The CDR3 is made up of 14 amino acids. Germline CDR1 DFQATT, CDR2 SNEGSKA (reference sequence). The chain's CDR3 is CSVTGFSYNSPLHF.

The chain's CDR3 is CSARTGASGFSSYNEQFF. The chain employs TRBV20-1 and TRBJ2-1; the TRBD2 assignment by TCRdb is unverifiable without DNA. From germline, CDR1 is DFQATT and CDR2 SNEGSKA (reference sequence). The CDR3 runs 18 residues.

The chain employs TRBV20-1 and TRBJ1-6; TCRdb outputs TRBD1, but without DNA this stays unchecked. This CDR3 region has 19 residues. Germline V gene data show CDR1 as DFQATT and CDR2 as SNEGSKA (reference sequence). Here the CDR3 reads CSASKGFREGGSYNSPLHF.

The rearrangement uses TRBV12-3 or TRBV12-4 and TRBJ1-1. CDR3 length: 13 amino acids. The CDR3 sequence is CASARKGNTEAFF.

The chain recombines TRBV20-1 with TRBJ1-5; TCRdb calls TRBD1, which cannot be checked without DNA. The CDR3 loop spans 12 amino acids. The V gene's germline CDR1 is DFQATT and CDR2 SNEGSKA (reference sequence). The CDR3: CSAGGTNQPQHF.

V and J are TRBV6-1 and TRBJ1-1; the TCRdb call, TRBD1, lacks DNA for checking. The CDR3 contains 15 residues. The germline CDR1 and CDR2 sequences are MNHNS and SASEGT. The CDR3 loop is CASSGQGGLNTEAFF.

The chain has TRBV7-2 and TRBJ1-6. This CDR3 is 15 amino acids long. The germline gives CDR1 SGHTA, CDR2 FQGNSA. CDR3 in amino acids: CASSSRSGSDSPLHF.

This CDR3 reads CATSRGAEGVYNEQFF. The rearrangement uses TRBV15 and TRBJ2-1; TCRdb's assignment of TRBD2 cannot be checked, as there is no DNA. This CDR3 is built from 16 residues. Germline loops: CDR1 LNHNV, CDR2 YYDKDF (reference sequence).

The V call is TRBV12-3 or TRBV12-4, the J call TRBJ1-4. CDR3 size: 12 residues. This chain's CDR3 is CASSLQGRELFF.

The genes are TRBV11-2 and TRBJ2-1; no DNA is available, so the TRBD2 call from TCRdb remains unchecked. From germline, CDR1 is SGHAT and CDR2 FQNNGV. This CDR3 region has 15 residues. The CDR3 sequence is CASTSSSGAGAWQFF.